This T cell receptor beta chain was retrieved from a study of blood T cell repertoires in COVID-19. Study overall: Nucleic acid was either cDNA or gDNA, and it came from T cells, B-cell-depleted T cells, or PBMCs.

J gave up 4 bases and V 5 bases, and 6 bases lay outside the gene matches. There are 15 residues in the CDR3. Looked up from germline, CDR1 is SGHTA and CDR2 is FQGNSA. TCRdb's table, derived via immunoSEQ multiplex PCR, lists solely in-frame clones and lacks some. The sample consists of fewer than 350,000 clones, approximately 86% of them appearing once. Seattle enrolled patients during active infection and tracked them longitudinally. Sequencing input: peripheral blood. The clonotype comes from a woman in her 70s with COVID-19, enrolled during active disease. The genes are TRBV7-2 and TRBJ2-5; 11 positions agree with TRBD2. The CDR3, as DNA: TGTGCCAGCAGCCCCTTAGCGGGGGGGTCAGAGACCCAGTACTTC. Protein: CASSPLAGGSETQYF.